Below are 3 T cell receptor beta chains sequenced from a single sample in a study of blood T cell repertoires in COVID-19. TCRdb's copy holds only in-frame clones and misses some; the assay was immunoSEQ multiplex PCR. The sample lists hundreds of thousands of clones, around 84% occurring once. The source material was PBMCs or T cells enriched from blood (not recorded which). The receptors were sampled from a man in his forties who had been exposed to COVID-19.

The chain links TRBV30 to TRBJ1-1; 11 nucleotides match TRBD1. Trimming cost V 0 bases and J 11 bases; bases outside gene matches: 5. From germline, CDR1 is GTSNPN and CDR2 SVGIG (reference sequence). The CDR3 has 13 residues. The CDR3: CAWSVQGDRGAFF. The CDR3 DNA is TGTGCCTGGAGTGTACAAGGGGACAGGGGGGCTTTCTTT.

This chain links TRBV6-5 with TRBJ2-1; 7 bases are shared with TRBD1. V was pared by 8 bases and J by 6 bases, with 10 bases of the junction left unmatched. Germline CDR1 is MNHEY and CDR2 is SVGAGI. The CDR3 has 14 amino acids. This CDR3 reads CASAWEQGINEQFF. CDR3 DNA: TGTGCCAGCGCGTGGGAACAGGGGATCAATGAGCAGTTCTTC.

The rearrangement joins TRBV6-5 to TRBJ1-1, with 9 bases lining up with TRBD1. Germline lookup yields CDR1 MNHEY and CDR2 SVGAGI. This CDR3 has 13 amino acids. V lost 4 bases, J lost 4 bases, and 1 base stayed unmatched. CDR3 sequence reads: CASSLQGATEAFF. As DNA, the CDR3 is TGTGCCAGCAGTTTACAGGGGGCCACTGAAGCTTTCTTT.